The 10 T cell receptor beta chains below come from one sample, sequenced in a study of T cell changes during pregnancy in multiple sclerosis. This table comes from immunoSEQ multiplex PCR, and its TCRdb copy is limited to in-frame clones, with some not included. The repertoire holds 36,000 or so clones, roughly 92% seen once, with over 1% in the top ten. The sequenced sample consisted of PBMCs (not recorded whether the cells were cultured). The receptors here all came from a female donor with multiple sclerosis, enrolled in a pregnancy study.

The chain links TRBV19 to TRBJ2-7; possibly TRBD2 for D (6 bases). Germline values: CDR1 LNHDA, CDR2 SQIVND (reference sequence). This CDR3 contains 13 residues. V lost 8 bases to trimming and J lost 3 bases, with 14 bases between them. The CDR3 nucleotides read TGTGCCAGTGGAGCGGGCCGGAGCTACGAGCAGTACTTC. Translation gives CASGAGRSYEQYF.

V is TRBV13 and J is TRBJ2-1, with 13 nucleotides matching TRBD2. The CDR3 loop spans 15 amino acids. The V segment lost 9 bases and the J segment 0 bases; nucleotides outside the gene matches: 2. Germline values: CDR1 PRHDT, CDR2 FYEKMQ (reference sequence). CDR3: CARGLAGSSYNEQFF. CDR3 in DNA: TGTGCCAGGGGACTAGCGGGAAGCTCCTACAATGAGCAGTTCTTC.

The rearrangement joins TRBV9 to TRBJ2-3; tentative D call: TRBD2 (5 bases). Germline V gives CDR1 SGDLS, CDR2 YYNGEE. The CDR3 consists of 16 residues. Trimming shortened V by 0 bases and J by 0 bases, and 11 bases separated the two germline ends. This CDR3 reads CASSVGVRDSTDTQYF. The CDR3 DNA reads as TGTGCCAGCAGCGTAGGGGTACGGGATAGCACAGATACGCAGTATTTT.

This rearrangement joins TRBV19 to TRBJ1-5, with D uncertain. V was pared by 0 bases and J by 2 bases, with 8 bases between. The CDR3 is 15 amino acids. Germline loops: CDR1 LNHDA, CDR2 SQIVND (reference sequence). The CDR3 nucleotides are TGTGCCAGTAGTATAGAGGTGGTCCGCAATCAGCCCCAGCATTTT. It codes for CASSIEVVRNQPQHF.

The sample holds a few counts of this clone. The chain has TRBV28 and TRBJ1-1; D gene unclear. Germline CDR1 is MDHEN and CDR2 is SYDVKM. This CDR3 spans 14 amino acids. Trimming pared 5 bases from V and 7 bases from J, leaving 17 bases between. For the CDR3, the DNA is TGTGCCAGCAGTCTAACAAGCGCCTCTGGTGAAGCTTTCTTT. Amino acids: CASSLTSASGEAFF. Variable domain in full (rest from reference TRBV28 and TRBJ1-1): DVKVTQSSRYLVKRTGEKVFLECVQDMDHENMFWYRQDPGLGLRLIYFSYDVKMKEKGDIPEGYSVSREKKERFSLILESASTNQTSMYLCASSLTSASGEAFFGQGTRLTVV.

DNA for the CDR3: TGTGCCAGCACCCCGCGGTGGGGCGGGGAGCTTTACAATGAGCAGTTCTTC. This gives the protein CASTPRWGGELYNEQFF. The chain combines TRBV5-4 with TRBJ2-1, with a possible D match to TRBD2 (6 bases). Trimming pared 6 bases from V and 4 bases from J, leaving 23 bases between. The germline CDR1 and CDR2 sequences are SGHNT and YYREEE (reference sequence). This CDR3 contains 17 residues.

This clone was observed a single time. CDR3 region: CAITDRVDSNEKLFF. The CDR3, as DNA: TGTGCCATCACCGACCGGGTTGATTCTAATGAAAAACTGTTTTTT. V gene TRBV10-3 combines with J gene TRBJ1-4; D gene ambiguous. CDR1 and CDR2 from the germline V gene are ENHRY and SYGVKD. With 7 bases removed from V and 3 bases from J, the gap between germline ends came to 15 bases. This CDR3 has 15 residues.

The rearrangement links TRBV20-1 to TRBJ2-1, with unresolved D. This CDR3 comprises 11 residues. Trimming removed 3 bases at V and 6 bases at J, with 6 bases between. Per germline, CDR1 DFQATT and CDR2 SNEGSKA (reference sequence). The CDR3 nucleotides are TGCAGTGCTAGGACTCTCAATGAGCAGTTCTTC. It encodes CSARTLNEQFF.

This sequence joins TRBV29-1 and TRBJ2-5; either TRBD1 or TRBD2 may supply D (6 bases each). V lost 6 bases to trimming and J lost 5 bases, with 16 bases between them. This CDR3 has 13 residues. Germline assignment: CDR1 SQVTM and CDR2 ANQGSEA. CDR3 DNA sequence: TGCAGCGTGGGCAGGGGTCGGGGGGAGACCCAGTACTTC. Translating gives CSVGRGRGETQYF.

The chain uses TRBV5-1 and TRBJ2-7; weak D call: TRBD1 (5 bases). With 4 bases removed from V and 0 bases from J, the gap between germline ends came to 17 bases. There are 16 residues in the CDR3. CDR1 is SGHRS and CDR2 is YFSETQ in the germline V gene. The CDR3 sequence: CASSSTGPLASYEQYF. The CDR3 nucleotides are TGCGCCAGCAGCAGTACAGGTCCCCTCGCCTCCTACGAGCAGTACTTC.